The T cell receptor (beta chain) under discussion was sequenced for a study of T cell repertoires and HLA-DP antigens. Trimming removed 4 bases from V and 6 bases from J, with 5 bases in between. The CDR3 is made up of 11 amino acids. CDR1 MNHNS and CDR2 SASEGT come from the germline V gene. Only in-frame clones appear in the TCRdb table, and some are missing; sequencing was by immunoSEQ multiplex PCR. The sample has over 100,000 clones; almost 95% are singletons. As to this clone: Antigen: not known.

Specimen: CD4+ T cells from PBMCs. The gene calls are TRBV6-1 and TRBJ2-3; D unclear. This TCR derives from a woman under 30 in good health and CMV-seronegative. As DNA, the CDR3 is TGTGCCAGCAGTGGGTACGATACGCAGTATTTT. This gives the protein CASSGYDTQYF.